The 18 T cell receptor beta chains below all came from one sample that was sequenced in a study of CD8 T cells in ankylosing spondylitis. TCRdb independently ran MiXCR on the 5' RACE reads; one entry per CDR3 protein. The table has approximately 350,000 distinct CDR3 sequences, roughly 15% seen once. Specimen: blood, either unsorted or a sorted T cell fraction (not recorded which). The source is a male donor with ankylosing spondylitis or in good health (not recorded which).

Only a few counts were recorded for this clonotype. The V and J genes are TRBV20-1 and TRBJ1-1; no reliable D call. The CDR3 has 10 residues. V gave up 5 bases and J gave up 7 bases, with 8 bases separating them. Germline lookup yields CDR1 DFQATT and CDR2 SNEGSKA (reference sequence). The CDR3 here is CSAWTVEAFF. For the CDR3, the DNA is TGCAGTGCTTGGACGGTTGAAGCTTTCTTT.

This clonotype showed up just a few times. The rearrangement joins TRBV3-1 to TRBJ1-4; 7 bases fit TRBD1. The germline CDR1 and CDR2 sequences are LGHDT and YNNKEL (reference sequence). V was clipped by 1 base and J by 5 bases; unmatched bases: 13. CDR3 length: 18 amino acids. The CDR3 DNA follows: TGTGCCAGCAGCCAAGTACCTCCTGGGGACAGCGTGAATGAAAAACTGTTTTTT. It yields the protein CASSQVPPGDSVNEKLFF.

This clonotype has a single count. A much bigger clone sits one base away, suggesting this may be a read error. J is TRBJ1-2 and V is TRBV6-1, with unresolved D. The CDR3 covers 14 residues. From germline, CDR1 is MNHNS and CDR2 SASEGT. The CDR3 protein is CVSSEKGYDYGYTF. CDR3 in DNA: TGTGTCAGCAGTGAAAAAGGTTATGACTATGGCTACACCTTC.

V and J are TRBV27 and TRBJ2-1; 8 bases map to TRBD2. There are 13 residues in the CDR3. Germline V lookup: CDR1 MNHEY, CDR2 SMNVEV (reference sequence). V lost 2 bases, J lost 9 bases, and 3 bases stayed unmatched. The CDR3 DNA reads as TGTGCCAGCAGTTTAAGGACTAGCTCTGAGCAGTTCTTC. Its protein is CASSLRTSSEQFF.

The chain couples TRBV5-6 to TRBJ2-7; weak D call: TRBD2 (5 bases). Trimming took off 4 bases at V and 6 bases at J, with 17 bases between the two ends. CDR1 SGHDT and CDR2 YYEEEE come from the germline V gene. The CDR3 has 14 residues. The CDR3 DNA reads TGTGCCAGCAGCCTCGGACTCCCCAGGCTCGAGCAGTACTTC. Translation: CASSLGLPRLEQYF.

This clonotype appeared a few times. The chain joins TRBV5-5 to TRBJ1-1, with D maybe TRBD1 (5 bases). Germline V lookup: CDR1 SGHKS, CDR2 YYEKEE (reference sequence). V shed 1 base and J shed 2 bases, with 15 bases lying between them. CDR3 size: 16 residues. Here the CDR3 DNA reads TGTGCCAGCAGCTTGAGAGCGGGGCTTATAAACACTGAAGCTTTCTTT. Translated: CASSLRAGLINTEAFF.

This clonotype was observed at least ten times. The rearrangement joins TRBV5-6 to TRBJ1-1; tentatively, D is TRBD1 (5 bases). The V and J ends lost 5 bases and 0 bases respectively, with 11 bases between them. The germline gives CDR1 SGHDT, CDR2 YYEEEE. This CDR3 is built from 14 residues. CDR3 protein: CASSLGTVNTEAFF. In DNA form, the CDR3 reads TGTGCCAGCAGTCTCGGGACGGTGAACACTGAAGCTTTCTTT.

This chain joins TRBV24-1 and TRBJ2-5; the D is unclear. The CDR3 consists of 15 residues. The germline gives CDR1 KGHDR, CDR2 SFDVKD. V gave up 2 bases and J gave up 5 bases, with 14 bases separating them. The CDR3 coding sequence is TGTGCCACCAGTGATTCCAGAACCCCCGGGGAGACCCAGTACTTC. Its translation is CATSDSRTPGETQYF.

The J gene is TRBJ2-3, the V gene TRBV27; 15 bases align to TRBD2. V lost 10 bases and J lost 1; bases outside the gene matches: 6. The CDR3 spans 16 residues. Germline assignment: CDR1 MNHEY and CDR2 SMNVEV (reference sequence). The CDR3, as DNA: TGTGCCATCGGACTAGCGGGAGGGCCCCGCACAGATACGCAGTATTTT. The encoded protein is CAIGLAGGPRTDTQYF.

This clonotype was counted only a few times. The gene calls are TRBV7-2 and TRBJ2-1; no reliable D call. Trimming removed 5 bases from V and 1 base from J, with 12 bases in between. The CDR3 loop spans 15 amino acids. Germline V gives CDR1 SGHTA, CDR2 FQGNSA. The CDR3: CASSPVIRSYNEQFF. CDR3 nucleotides: TGTGCCAGCAGCCCTGTTATTCGGTCCTACAATGAGCAGTTCTTC.

This clonotype was seen more than once but under ten times. V gene TRBV20-1 combines with J gene TRBJ2-3; D is undetermined. The V end lost 0 bases, the J end lost 0 bases, and 1 base lay between the germline ends. Germline V gene data show CDR1 as DFQATT and CDR2 as SNEGSKA (reference sequence). The CDR3 is 12 amino acids. CDR3 DNA sequence: TGCAGTGCTAGAGAGAGCACAGATACGCAGTATTTT. Translation: CSARESTDTQYF.

There are a few counts of this clonotype. This chain links TRBV20-1 with TRBJ2-5, with 8 bases aligning to TRBD1. Per the germline V gene, CDR1 is DFQATT and CDR2 is SNEGSKA (reference sequence). The CDR3 contains 14 residues. With 6 bases clipped from V and 4 bases from J, the junction kept 10 bases outside the gene matches. CDR3 residues: CSAQRGQGAETQYF. The CDR3 bases are TGCAGTGCCCAGAGGGGGCAGGGGGCAGAGACCCAGTACTTC.

This clonotype has only a few counts. The DNA for the CDR3 is TGTGCCAGCAGAAGGCAGGGTGGCACAGATACGCAGTATTTT. Translation: CASRRQGGTDTQYF. The rearrangement joins TRBV27 to TRBJ2-3; maybe TRBD1 (5 bases). V lost 6 bases to trimming and J lost 1 base, with 11 bases between them. This CDR3 has 14 amino acids. Germline loops: CDR1 MNHEY, CDR2 SMNVEV (reference sequence).

This clonotype turned up a few times. J is TRBJ1-1 and V is TRBV20-1; TRBD1 might be the D (6 bases). This CDR3 is 12 amino acids long. Trimming took off 5 bases at V and 6 bases at J, with 13 bases between the two ends. Germline CDR1 and CDR2: DFQATT and SNEGSKA (reference sequence). This CDR3 is CSAQGPRAEAFF. The CDR3 region has the DNA TGCAGTGCTCAGGGGCCGCGCGCTGAAGCTTTCTTT.

This chain connects TRBV7-2 to TRBJ2-3; 10 bases map to TRBD2. Germline-derived CDR1 and CDR2 are SGHTA and FQGNSA. The CDR3 length is 14 residues. V was clipped by 8 bases and J by 0 bases; unmatched bases: 2. This chain's CDR3 is CASVAGGSTDTQYF. As DNA, the CDR3 is TGTGCCAGCGTAGCGGGGGGAAGCACAGATACGCAGTATTTT.

This clonotype appeared a few times. The chain has TRBV20-1 and TRBJ2-5, with 11 bases that match TRBD2. Germline values: CDR1 DFQATT, CDR2 SNEGSKA (reference sequence). V was clipped by 7 bases and J by 2 bases; unmatched bases: 3. CDR3 length: 13 residues. The CDR3 bases are TGCAGTGTTTTAGCGGGGGGGCAAGAGACCCAGTACTTC. Protein sequence: CSVLAGGQETQYF.

This clonotype has a handful of counts. This sequence joins TRBV7-8 and TRBJ2-2; 10 bases match TRBD1. The ends lost 1 base at V and 3 bases at J; junction bases unmatched: 5. This CDR3 contains 17 residues. CDR1 is SGHVS and CDR2 is FQNEAQ in the germline V gene. This CDR3 reads CASSLDHGQGDTGELFF. DNA for the CDR3: TGTGCCAGCAGCTTAGATCACGGACAGGGGGACACCGGGGAGCTGTTTTTT.

J is TRBJ1-1 and V is TRBV6-1, with TRBD1 matching over 7 bases. CDR1 is MNHNS and CDR2 is SASEGT in the germline V gene. Trimming removed 4 bases from V and 5 bases from J; junction bases left unmatched: 7. CDR3 length: 14 residues. In nucleotides, the CDR3 is TGTGCCAGCAGTGGCCCTCGGACAGGTACTGAAGCTTTCTTT. Protein: CASSGPRTGTEAFF.